The rows below give T cell receptor beta chains drawn from one sample of a study of beta chain features in type 1 diabetes. Sequenced by immunoSEQ multiplex PCR; TCRdb stores in-frame clones only, minus some. The sample has 130,000 to 150,000 clones; approximately 9.2% are singletons. The specimen sequenced was central memory CD4+ T cells from blood. The origin of the receptors is a man aged 18-30 years in good health. The CDR3 runs from the conserved cysteine through the conserved F or W. The D gene is left open where the match is weak. Expanded clones get a size class; other rows say once, few or many, or leave the size out.

>few|TRBJ2-3|TRBV6-1|-
CASSEAQGRADTQYF
TGTGCCAGCAGTGAAGCGCAGGGTAGGGCAGATACGCAGTATTTT
>few|TRBJ2-3|TRBV28|TRBD2
CASRQSGGLTTDTQYF
TGTGCCAGCAGACAAAGCGGGGGGCTAACCACAGATACGCAGTATTTT
>-|TRBJ2-3|TRBV2|TRBD2
CASSVSSGGGVAQYF
TGTGCCAGCAGCGTATCTAGCGGGGGAGGGGTGGCGCAGTATTTT
>few|TRBJ1-5|TRBV30|-
CAWSGGPNQPQHF
TGTGCCTGGAGTGGTGGCCCCAATCAGCCCCAGCATTTT
>few|TRBJ1-2|TRBV7-8|TRBD1
CASSLRTGAFYGYTF
TGTGCCAGCAGCCTCCGGACAGGGGCTTTCTATGGCTACACCTTC
>-|TRBJ2-1|TRBV5-8|-
CASSLTVASYNEQFF
TGTGCCAGCAGCCTTACAGTCGCTTCCTACAATGAGCAGTTCTTC
>many|TRBJ1-6|TRBV7-3|TRBD1
CASSRGDRGSPLHF
TGTGCCAGCAGCCGCGGGGACAGGGGCTCACCCCTCCACTTT
>few|TRBJ2-1|TRBV18|TRBD2
CASSPNRGGQDEQFF
TGTGCCAGCTCACCAAACCGGGGGGGCCAGGATGAGCAGTTCTTC
>-|TRBJ1-4|TRBV1|-
CTSSQDWAGREKLFF
TGCACCAGCAGCCAAGATTGGGCAGGGCGCGAAAAACTGTTTTTT
>few|TRBJ1-2|TRBV19|TRBD1
CARGQGDYGYTF
TGTGCCAGGGGACAGGGTGACTATGGCTACACCTTC
>-|TRBJ1-5|TRBV19|-
CASNPRGVQPQHF
TGTGCCAGTAACCCACGGGGGGTTCAGCCCCAGCATTTT
>few|TRBJ1-2|TRBV7-9|-
CASSGGLQGDYGYTF
TGTGCCAGCAGCGGAGGGCTTCAGGGAGACTATGGCTACACCTTC
>-|TRBJ1-4|TRBV15|-
CATSRGAGGGNEKLFF
TGTGCCACCAGCAGAGGGGCGGGGGGCGGTAATGAAAAACTGTTTTTT
>many|TRBJ2-2|TRBV7-2|TRBD2
CASRPTSGGGNGELFF
TGTGCCAGCAGACCTACTAGCGGGGGTGGTAACGGGGAGCTGTTTTTT
>few|TRBJ2-6|TRBV4-3|TRBD1
CASSPRQGGSGANVLTF
TGCGCCAGCAGCCCGCGACAGGGCGGCTCTGGGGCCAACGTCCTGACTTTC
>-|TRBJ2-7|TRBV11-2|-
CASSLRRDGTYEQYF
TGTGCCAGCAGCCTTAGGAGGGACGGCACCTACGAGCAGTACTTC
>few|TRBJ1-5|TRBV2|TRBD1
CASSDRTGYDQPQHF
TGTGCCAGCAGTGACAGGACAGGGTACGATCAGCCCCAGCATTTT
>few|TRBJ2-3|TRBV7-2|TRBD2
CASSYSGVTDTQYF
TGTGCCAGCAGCTATAGCGGGGTCACAGATACGCAGTATTTT
>few|TRBJ1-1|TRBV10-3|-
CAISRGGPTEAFF
TGTGCCATCAGCCGAGGGGGTCCCACTGAAGCTTTCTTT
>few|TRBJ2-5|TRBV9|-
CASSASQETQYF
TGTGCCAGCAGCGCCTCTCAAGAGACCCAGTACTTC
>few|TRBJ2-7|TRBV4-2|TRBD2
CASSSRLAGSSYEQYF
TGTGCCAGCAGCTCCCGACTAGCGGGATCCTCCTACGAGCAGTACTTC
>-|TRBJ2-2|TRBV30|-
CAWSPTGATGELFF
TGTGCCTGGAGTCCCACAGGCGCCACCGGGGAGCTGTTTTTT
>-|TRBJ2-1|TRBV2|TRBD2
CASGGGLAGSEQFF
TGTGCCAGCGGGGGGGGACTAGCGGGGTCTGAGCAGTTCTTC
>-|TRBJ2-6|TRBV19|TRBD1
CASTRTGAHSGANVLTF
TGTGCCAGTACCAGGACAGGGGCCCACTCTGGGGCCAACGTCCTGACTTTC
>-|TRBJ2-7|TRBV13|TRBD1
CASSSHRGPLDEQYF
TGTGCCAGCAGCTCTCACAGGGGGCCCTTAGATGAGCAGTACTTC
>-|TRBJ2-1|TRBV7-8|TRBD2
CASSLGRASGGAQFF
TGTGCCAGCAGCTTAGGGCGGGCTAGCGGGGGGGCGCAGTTCTTC
>-|TRBJ1-1|TRBV6-6|-
CASSGRADSGVTEAFF
TGTGCCAGCAGCGGACGGGCAGACAGTGGTGTCACTGAAGCTTTCTTT
>few|TRBJ2-5|TRBV4-3|-
CASSQRKVETQYF
TGCGCCAGCAGCCAGCGAAAAGTGGAGACCCAGTACTTC
>-|TRBJ1-2|TRBV7-3|-
CASSLTPGLGGYTF
TGTGCCAGCAGCTTAACCCCGGGACTGGGAGGCTACACCTTC
>many|TRBJ2-5|TRBV14|TRBD1
CASSLDRGETQYF
TGTGCCAGCAGCCTGGACAGGGGAGAGACCCAGTACTTC
>few|TRBJ2-7|TRBV5-1|-
CASSLAVEGGEQYF
TGCGCCAGCAGCTTGGCGGTGGAGGGAGGCGAGCAGTACTTC
>-|TRBJ2-1|TRBV7-3|TRBD2
CASSPRTSGYNEQFF
TGTGCCAGCAGCCCTCGGACTAGCGGATACAATGAGCAGTTCTTC
>-|TRBJ2-7|TRBV2|-
CASRVRDYEQYF
TGTGCCAGCAGGGTCAGGGACTACGAGCAGTACTTC
>few|TRBJ1-5|TRBV11-2|-
CASSLAGQPQHF
TGTGCCAGCAGCTTAGCGGGTCAGCCCCAGCATTTT
>-|TRBJ2-5|TRBV29-1|-
CSVGGVDRGETQYF
TGCAGCGTTGGAGGTGTGGACCGGGGAGAGACCCAGTACTTC
>few|TRBJ1-5|TRBV7-9|-
CASTSESGPQHF
TGTGCCAGCACCAGCGAAAGTGGGCCCCAGCATTTT
>few|TRBJ2-2|TRBV11-2|TRBD2
CASSKFLAVKTLELFF
TGTGCCAGCAGCAAATTCCTAGCGGTGAAGACCCTCGAGCTGTTTTTT
>few|TRBJ1-4|TRBV5-1|-
CASSLGSVQKLFF
TGCGCCAGCAGCTTGGGTTCAGTCCAAAAACTGTTTTTT
>many|TRBJ2-5|TRBV19|TRBD2
CASRSGGETQYF
TGTGCCAGTAGAAGCGGGGGAGAGACCCAGTACTTC
>-|TRBJ1-2|TRBV7-6|TRBD1
CASSPTGAGYGYTF
TGTGCCAGCAGCCCGACAGGGGCCGGCTATGGCTACACCTTC
>few|TRBJ2-2|TRBV4-2|TRBD1
CASSQEDAGGTGELFF
TGTGCCAGCAGCCAAGAGGATGCAGGGGGCACCGGGGAGCTGTTTTTT
>-|TRBJ2-3|TRBV14|TRBD2
CASSTRGGPADTQYF
TGTGCCAGCAGTACTCGGGGGGGCCCCGCAGATACGCAGTATTTT
>-|TRBJ1-2|TRBV19|-
CASSVRATNYGYTF
TGTGCCAGTAGTGTCAGGGCGACTAACTATGGCTACACCTTC
>-|TRBJ2-5|TRBV7-8|TRBD1
CASRDSEETQYF
TGTGCCAGCCGGGACAGCGAAGAGACCCAGTACTTC
>-|TRBJ2-7|TRBV12-5|TRBD2
CASGLGTSGVGGEQYF
TGTGCTAGTGGTTTGGGAACTAGCGGGGTAGGCGGCGAGCAGTACTTC
>few|TRBJ1-6|TRBV30|TRBD1
CAWRSGTGDSPLHF
TGTGCCTGGAGATCCGGGACAGGGGATTCACCCCTCCACTTT
>-|TRBJ2-7|TRBV11-3|-
CASSLGDADTYEQYF
TGTGCCAGCAGCTTAGGCGACGCGGACACCTACGAGCAGTACTTC
>-|TRBJ2-7|TRBV7-2|-
CASSLAVGGEYEQYF
TGTGCCAGCAGCTTAGCCGTGGGCGGGGAATACGAGCAGTACTTC
>-|TRBJ2-3|TRBV19|TRBD2
CASRKTSGADTQYF
TGTGCCAGTAGGAAGACTAGCGGGGCTGATACGCAGTATTTT
>few|TRBJ2-1|TRBV27|TRBD1
CASKAGQGWDEQFF
TGTGCCAGTAAAGCCGGACAGGGGTGGGATGAGCAGTTCTTC
>few|TRBJ1-2|TRBV7-9|-
CASSLLQGIYGYTF
TGTGCCAGCAGCTTGTTACAGGGAATATATGGCTACACCTTC
>-|TRBJ1-1|TRBV9|-
CASSQVGGNTEAFF
TGTGCCAGCAGCCAGGTGGGAGGGAACACTGAAGCTTTCTTT